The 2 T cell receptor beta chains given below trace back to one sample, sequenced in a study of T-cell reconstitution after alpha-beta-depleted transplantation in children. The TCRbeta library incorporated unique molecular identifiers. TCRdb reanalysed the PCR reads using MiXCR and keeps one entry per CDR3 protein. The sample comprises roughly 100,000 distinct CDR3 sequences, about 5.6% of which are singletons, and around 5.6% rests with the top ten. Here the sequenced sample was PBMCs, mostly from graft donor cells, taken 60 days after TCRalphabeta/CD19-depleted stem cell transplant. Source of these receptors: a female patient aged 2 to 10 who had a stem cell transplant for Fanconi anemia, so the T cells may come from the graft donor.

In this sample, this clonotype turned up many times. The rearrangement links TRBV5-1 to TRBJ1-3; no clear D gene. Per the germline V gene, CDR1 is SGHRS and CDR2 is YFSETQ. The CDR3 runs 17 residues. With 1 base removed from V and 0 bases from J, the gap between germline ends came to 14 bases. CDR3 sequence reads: CASSLTPPSLSGNTIYF. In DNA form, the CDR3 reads TGCGCCAGCAGCTTGACCCCTCCATCCCTCTCTGGAAACACCATATATTTT. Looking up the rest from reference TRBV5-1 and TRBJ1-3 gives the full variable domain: KAGVTQTPRYLIKTRGQQVTLSCSPISGHRSVSWYQQTPGQGLQFLFEYFSETQRNKGNFPGRFSGRQFSNSRSEMNVSTLELGDSALYLCASSLTPPSLSGNTIYFGEGSWLTVV.

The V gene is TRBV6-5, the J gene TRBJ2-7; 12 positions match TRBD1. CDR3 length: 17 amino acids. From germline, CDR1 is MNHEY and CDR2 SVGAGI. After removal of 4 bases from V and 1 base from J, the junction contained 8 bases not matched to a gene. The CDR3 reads CASSSGTGGRGSYEQYF. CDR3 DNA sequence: TGTGCCAGCAGTTCGGGGACAGGGGGCAGGGGTTCCTACGAGCAGTACTTC.